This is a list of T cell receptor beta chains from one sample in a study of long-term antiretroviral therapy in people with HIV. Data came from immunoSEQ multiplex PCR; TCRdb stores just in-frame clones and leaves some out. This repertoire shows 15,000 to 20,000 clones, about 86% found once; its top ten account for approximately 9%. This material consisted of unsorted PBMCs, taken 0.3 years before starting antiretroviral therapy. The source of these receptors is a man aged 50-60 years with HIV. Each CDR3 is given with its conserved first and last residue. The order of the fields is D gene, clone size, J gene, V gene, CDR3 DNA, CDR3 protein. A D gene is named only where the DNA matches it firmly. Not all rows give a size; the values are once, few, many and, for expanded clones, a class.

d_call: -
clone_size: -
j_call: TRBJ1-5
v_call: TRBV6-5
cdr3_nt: TGTGCCAGCAGGTCAATTACAGGCAATCAGCCCCAGCATTTT
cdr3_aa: CASRSITGNQPQHF

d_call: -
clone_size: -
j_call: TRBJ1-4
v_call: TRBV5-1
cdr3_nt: TGCGCCAGCCGCCCCGAGGGAGGGCCCGGTGATAAACTGTTTTTT
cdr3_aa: CASRPEGGPGDKLFF

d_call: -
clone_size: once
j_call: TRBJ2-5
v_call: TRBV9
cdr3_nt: TGTGCCAGCAGCGATTTGACGGAGACCCAGTACTTC
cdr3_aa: CASSDLTETQYF

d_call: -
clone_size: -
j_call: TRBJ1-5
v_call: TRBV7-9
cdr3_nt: TGTGCCAGCAGCGGGATTGGGTCCCGGGGCAATCAGCCCCAGCATTTT
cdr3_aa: CASSGIGSRGNQPQHF

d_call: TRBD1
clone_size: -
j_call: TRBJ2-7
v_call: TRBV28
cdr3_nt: TGTGCCAGTAAGGGGGCGTACGAGCAGTACTTC
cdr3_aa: CASKGAYEQYF

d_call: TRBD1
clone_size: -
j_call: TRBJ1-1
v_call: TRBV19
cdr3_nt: TGTGGGACAGGGGGCAACACTGAAGCTTTCTTT
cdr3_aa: CGTGGNTEAFF

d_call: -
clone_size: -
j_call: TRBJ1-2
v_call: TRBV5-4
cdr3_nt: TGTGCCAGCAGCCCCGGGGGAAATACACCCAGCTATGGCTACACCTTC
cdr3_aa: CASSPGGNTPSYGYTF

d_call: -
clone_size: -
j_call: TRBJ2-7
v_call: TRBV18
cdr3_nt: TGTGCCAGCTCACCACCGACCGTCTACGAGCAGTACTTC
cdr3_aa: CASSPPTVYEQYF

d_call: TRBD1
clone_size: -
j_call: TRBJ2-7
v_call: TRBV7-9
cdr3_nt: TGTGCCAGCAGCCGACAGGGAACAACATCCTACGAGCAGTACTTC
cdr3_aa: CASSRQGTTSYEQYF

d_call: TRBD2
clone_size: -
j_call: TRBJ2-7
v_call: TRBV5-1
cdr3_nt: TGCGCCAGCAGCTTGTGGCCCGGGACTAGCGGGAGACGTGAGCAGTACTTC
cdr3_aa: CASSLWPGTSGRREQYF

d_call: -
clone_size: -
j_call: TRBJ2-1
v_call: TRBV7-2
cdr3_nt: TGTGCCAGCAGCACACAAGGTGGAGCCGGTGTCTATGAGCAGTTCTTC
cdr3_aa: CASSTQGGAGVYEQFF

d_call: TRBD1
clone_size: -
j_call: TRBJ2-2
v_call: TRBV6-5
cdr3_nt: TGTGCCAGCAGTTACTACGGGACAGATTTGGTTGGGGAGCTGTTTTTT
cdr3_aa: CASSYYGTDLVGELFF

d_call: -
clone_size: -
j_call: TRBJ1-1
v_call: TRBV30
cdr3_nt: TGTGCCTGGACGGTCGGCAGGAGGAACACTGAAGCTTTCTTT
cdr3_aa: CAWTVGRRNTEAFF

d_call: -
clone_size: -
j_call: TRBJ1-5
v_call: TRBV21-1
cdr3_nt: TGTGCCCGCCTCCCGGGCAGTAATCAGCCCCAGCATTTT
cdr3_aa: CARLPGSNQPQHF